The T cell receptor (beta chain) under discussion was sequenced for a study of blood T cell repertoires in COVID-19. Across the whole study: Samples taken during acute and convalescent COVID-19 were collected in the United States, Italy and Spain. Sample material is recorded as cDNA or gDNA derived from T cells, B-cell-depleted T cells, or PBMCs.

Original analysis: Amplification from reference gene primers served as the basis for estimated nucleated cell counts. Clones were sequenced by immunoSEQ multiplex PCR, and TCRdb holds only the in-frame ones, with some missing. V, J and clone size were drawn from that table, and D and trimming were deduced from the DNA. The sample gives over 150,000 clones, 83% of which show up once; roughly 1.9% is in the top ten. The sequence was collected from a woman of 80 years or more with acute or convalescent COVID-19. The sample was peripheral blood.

CDR3 residues: CASSRTGAYEQYF. CDR3 bases: TGTGCCAGTAGTCGAACCGGGGCCTACGAGCAGTACTTC. The chain has TRBV19 and TRBJ2-7; D may be TRBD2 (5 bases). Trimming cost V 5 bases and J 2 bases, with 10 bases left between them. The CDR3 loop spans 13 amino acids. Looked up from germline, CDR1 is LNHDA and CDR2 is SQIVND (reference sequence).